This T cell receptor beta chain is from a study of shared clonotypes between healthy human individuals. Study outcomes and limitations: The study found about 5% of naive CD4 clonotypes shared across a handful of donors.

CD45RO-negative, CCR7-selected cells formed the naive CD8 fraction, which excluded terminally differentiated effector memory CD45RA+ cells. Generated by immunoSEQ multiplex PCR, the TCRdb table keeps only in-frame clones and is missing some. The sample contains around 2,100,000 clones, 85% to 95% of which appear only once. CDR1 and CDR2 (germline): SEHNR, FQNEAQ (reference sequence). This CDR3 has 16 residues. V lost 5 bases to trimming and J lost 5 bases; unmatched junction nucleotides: 13. About this clone itself: The antigen remains undetermined.

This sequence originates from a man aged 18 to 30 in good health. The V call is TRBV7-9, the J call TRBJ2-5; 8 bases map to TRBD2. The sample taken for sequencing was naive CD8+ T cells sorted from blood. Here the CDR3 reads CASSPSLARGAETQYF. The CDR3 DNA follows: TGTGCCAGCAGCCCCTCACTAGCGCGGGGGGCGGAGACCCAGTACTTC.